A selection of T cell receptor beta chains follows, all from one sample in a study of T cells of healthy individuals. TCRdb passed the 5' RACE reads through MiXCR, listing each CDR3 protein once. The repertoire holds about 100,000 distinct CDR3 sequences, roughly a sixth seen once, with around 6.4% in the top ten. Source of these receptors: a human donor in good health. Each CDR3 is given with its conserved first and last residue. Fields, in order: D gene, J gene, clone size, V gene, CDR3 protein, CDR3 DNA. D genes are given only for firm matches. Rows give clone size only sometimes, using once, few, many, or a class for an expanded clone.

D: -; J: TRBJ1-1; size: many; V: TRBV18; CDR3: CASSPGPPNTEAFF; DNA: TGTGCCAGCTCACCGGGTCCTCCGAACACTGAAGCTTTCTTT
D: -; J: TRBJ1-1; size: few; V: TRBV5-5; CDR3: CASSWAPENTEAFF; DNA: TGTGCCAGCAGCTGGGCCCCGGAAAACACTGAAGCTTTCTTT
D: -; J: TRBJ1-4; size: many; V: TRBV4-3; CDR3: CASSRSAATNEKLFF; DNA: TGCGCCAGCAGCCGGTCGGCTGCCACTAATGAAAAACTGTTTTTT
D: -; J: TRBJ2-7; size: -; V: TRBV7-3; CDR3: CASSLGPLVEQYF; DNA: TGTGCCAGCAGCTTGGGGCCCCTTGTGGAGCAGTACTTC
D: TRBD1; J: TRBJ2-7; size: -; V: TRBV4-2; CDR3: CASSQGLQGAYEQYF; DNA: TGTGCCAGCAGCCAAGGTCTCCAGGGGGCCTACGAGCAGTACTTC
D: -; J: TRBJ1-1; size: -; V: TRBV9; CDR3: CASRAEMNTEAFF; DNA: TGTGCCAGCAGGGCGGAGATGAACACTGAAGCTTTCTTT
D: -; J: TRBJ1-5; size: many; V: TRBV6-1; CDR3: CASTIRAGLAEQPQHF; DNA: TGTGCCAGCACAATTCGCGCAGGCTTGGCGGAGCAGCCCCAGCATTTT
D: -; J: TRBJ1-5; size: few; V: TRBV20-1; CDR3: CSASLGGNQPQHF; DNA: TGCAGTGCTAGCCTTGGGGGCAATCAGCCCCAGCATTTT
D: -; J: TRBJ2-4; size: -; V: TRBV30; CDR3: CAWSDGTLLAKNIQYF; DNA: TGTGCCTGGAGTGACGGGACATTACTAGCCAAAAACATTCAGTACTTC
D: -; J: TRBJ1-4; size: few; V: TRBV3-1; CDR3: CASSQRQINEKLFF; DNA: TGTGCCAGCAGCCAAAGACAGATTAATGAAAAACTGTTTTTT
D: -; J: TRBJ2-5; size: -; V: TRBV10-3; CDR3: CAIRQQETQYF; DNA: TGTGCCATCAGACAGCAAGAGACCCAGTACTTC
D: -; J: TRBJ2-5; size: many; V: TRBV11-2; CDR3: CASSLAGGLQETQYF; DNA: TGTGCCAGCAGCTTAGCAGGAGGCTTACAAGAGACCCAGTACTTC
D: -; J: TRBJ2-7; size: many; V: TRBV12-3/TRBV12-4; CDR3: CASSLLEGIEQYF; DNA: TGTGCCAGCAGTTTACTAGAGGGAATCGAGCAGTACTTC
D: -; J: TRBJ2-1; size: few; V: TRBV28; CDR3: CASSLPPGYNEQFF; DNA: TGTGCCAGCAGTCTCCCCCCGGGCTACAATGAGCAGTTCTTC
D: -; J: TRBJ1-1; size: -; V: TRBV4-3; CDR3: CASSQLRPPGQNTEAFF; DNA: TGCGCCAGCAGCCAACTCCGCCCCCCGGGACAAAACACTGAAGCTTTCTTT
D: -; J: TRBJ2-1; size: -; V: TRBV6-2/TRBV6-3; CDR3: CASSYISGRGHSYNEQFF; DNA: TGTGCCAGCAGTTACATCTCCGGCCGGGGACACTCCTACAATGAGCAGTTCTTC
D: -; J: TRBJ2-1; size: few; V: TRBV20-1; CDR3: CSARALTRPSSYNEQFF; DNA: TGCAGTGCTAGAGCTCTTACTAGGCCTAGCTCCTACAATGAGCAGTTCTTC
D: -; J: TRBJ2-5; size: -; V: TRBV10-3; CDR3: CAISESGETQYF; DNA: TGTGCCATCAGTGAGAGTGGGGAGACCCAGTACTTC
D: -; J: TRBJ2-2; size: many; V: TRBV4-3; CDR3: CASSQVFMNTGELFF; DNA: TGCGCCAGCAGCCAAGTTTTCATGAACACCGGGGAGCTGTTTTTT
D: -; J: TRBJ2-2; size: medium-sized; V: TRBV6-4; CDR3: CASSDSSATGELFF; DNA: TGTGCCAGCAGTGACTCGTCAGCAACCGGGGAGCTGTTTTTT
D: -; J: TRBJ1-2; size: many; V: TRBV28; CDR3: CASRFWVLGYTF; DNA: TGTGCCAGCAGATTCTGGGTACTTGGCTACACCTTC
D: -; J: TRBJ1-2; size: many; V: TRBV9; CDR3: CASSPDSDYGYTF; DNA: TGTGCCAGCAGCCCAGACAGCGACTATGGCTACACCTTC
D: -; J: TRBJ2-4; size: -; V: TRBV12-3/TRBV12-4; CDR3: CASRRRDIQYF; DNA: TGTGCCAGCAGACGCAGGGACATTCAGTACTTC
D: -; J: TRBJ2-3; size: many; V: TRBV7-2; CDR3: CASSLRGHTDTQYF; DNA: TGTGCCAGCAGCTTAAGGGGACACACAGATACGCAGTATTTT
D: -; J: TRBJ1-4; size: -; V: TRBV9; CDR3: CASSQRPATNEKLFF; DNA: TGTGCCAGCAGCCAAAGGCCGGCAACTAATGAAAAACTGTTTTTT
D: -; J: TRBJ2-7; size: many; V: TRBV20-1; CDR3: CSARLTTYEQYF; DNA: TGCAGTGCTAGACTGACTACCTACGAGCAGTACTTC
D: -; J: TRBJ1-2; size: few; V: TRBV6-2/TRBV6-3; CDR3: CASSYNSGGYGYTF; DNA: TGTGCCAGCAGTTACAACAGCGGCGGCTATGGCTACACCTTC
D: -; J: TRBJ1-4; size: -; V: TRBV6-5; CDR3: CASSYSGQINEKLFF; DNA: TGTGCCAGCAGTTACTCGGGTCAGATTAATGAAAAACTGTTTTTT
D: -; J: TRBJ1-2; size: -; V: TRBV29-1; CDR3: CSVEVTRGEGYTF; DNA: TGCAGCGTTGAAGTTACTAGGGGGGAAGGCTACACCTTC
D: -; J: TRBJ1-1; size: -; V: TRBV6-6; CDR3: CASRGGVNTEAFF; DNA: TGTGCCAGCAGGGGGGGGGTGAACACTGAAGCTTTCTTT
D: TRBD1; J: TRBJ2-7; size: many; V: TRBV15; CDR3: CATSRDRSYEQYF; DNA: TGTGCCACCAGCAGGGACAGGTCCTACGAGCAGTACTTC
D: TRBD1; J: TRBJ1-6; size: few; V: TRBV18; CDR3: CASSPATGRDSPLHF; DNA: TGTGCCAGCTCACCAGCGACAGGGCGGGATTCACCCCTCCACTTT
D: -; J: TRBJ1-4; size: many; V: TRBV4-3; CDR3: CASSQSIIPNEKLFF; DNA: TGCGCCAGCAGCCAATCAATTATTCCTAATGAAAAACTGTTTTTT
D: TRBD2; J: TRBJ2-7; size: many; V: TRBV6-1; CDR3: CASSDSGAIYEQYF; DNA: TGTGCCAGCAGTGATAGCGGGGCGATCTACGAGCAGTACTTC
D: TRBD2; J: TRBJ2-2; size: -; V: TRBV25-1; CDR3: CASRRAGRAGELFF; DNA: TGTGCCAGCAGGAGGGCCGGGAGGGCCGGGGAGCTGTTTTTT
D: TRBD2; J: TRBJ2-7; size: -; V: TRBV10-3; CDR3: CAIKAGEINEQYF; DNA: TGTGCCATCAAAGCGGGAGAAATAAACGAGCAGTACTTC
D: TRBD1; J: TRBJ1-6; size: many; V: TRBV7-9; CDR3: CASSSPGQENSPLHF; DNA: TGTGCCAGCAGCTCGCCGGGACAGGAAAATTCACCCCTCCACTTT
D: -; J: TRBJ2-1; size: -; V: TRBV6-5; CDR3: CASSRRDTRGHSEQFF; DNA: TGTGCCAGCAGTCGGCGAGATACCCGGGGTCACAGTGAGCAGTTCTTC
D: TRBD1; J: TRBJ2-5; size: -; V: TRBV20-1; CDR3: CSAGRGQGRETQYF; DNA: TGCAGTGCTGGGAGGGGACAGGGAAGAGAGACCCAGTACTTC
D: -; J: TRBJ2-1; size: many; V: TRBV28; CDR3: CASSLMGALEFF; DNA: TGTGCCAGCAGTTTGATGGGGGCCTTGGAGTTCTTC
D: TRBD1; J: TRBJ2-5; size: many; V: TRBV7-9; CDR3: CASSLGTGGMETQYF; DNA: TGTGCCAGCAGCTTGGGTACAGGGGGGATGGAGACCCAGTACTTC
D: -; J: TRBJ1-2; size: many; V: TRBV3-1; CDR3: CASSQLQVGGYTF; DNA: TGTGCCAGCAGCCAACTGCAGGTCGGCGGCTACACCTTC
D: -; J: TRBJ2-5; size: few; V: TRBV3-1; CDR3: CASSRRERDGAGETQYF; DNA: TGTGCCAGCAGCCGAAGGGAAAGGGATGGGGCAGGAGAGACCCAGTACTTC